This TCR beta chain was documented in a study of blood T cell repertoires in COVID-19. Study-wide context: Specimens from acute and convalescent COVID-19 originated in the United States, Italy and Spain. Sources were T cells, B-cell-depleted T cells, or PBMCs; the material itself was cDNA or gDNA.

Seattle's enrolled individuals joined amid active infection and were then monitored longitudinally. The CDR3 is made up of 14 amino acids. Germline V gene sequence: CDR1 LGHDT, CDR2 YNNKEL (reference sequence). V was clipped by 1 base and J by 8 bases; unmatched bases: 5. TCRdb's table, derived via immunoSEQ multiplex PCR, lists solely in-frame clones and lacks some. The sample holds approximately 65,000 clones, less than 95% seen once. Sequencing was carried out using peripheral blood. This sequence was found in a man in his fifties or sixties with COVID-19, enrolled during active disease. This chain uses TRBV3-1 (or the pseudogene TRBV3-2) with TRBJ2-1, with 7 bases aligning to TRBD2. CDR3: CASSQGLASDEQFF. The CDR3 coding sequence is TGTGCCAGCAGCCAAGGACTAGCTTCCGATGAGCAGTTCTTC.